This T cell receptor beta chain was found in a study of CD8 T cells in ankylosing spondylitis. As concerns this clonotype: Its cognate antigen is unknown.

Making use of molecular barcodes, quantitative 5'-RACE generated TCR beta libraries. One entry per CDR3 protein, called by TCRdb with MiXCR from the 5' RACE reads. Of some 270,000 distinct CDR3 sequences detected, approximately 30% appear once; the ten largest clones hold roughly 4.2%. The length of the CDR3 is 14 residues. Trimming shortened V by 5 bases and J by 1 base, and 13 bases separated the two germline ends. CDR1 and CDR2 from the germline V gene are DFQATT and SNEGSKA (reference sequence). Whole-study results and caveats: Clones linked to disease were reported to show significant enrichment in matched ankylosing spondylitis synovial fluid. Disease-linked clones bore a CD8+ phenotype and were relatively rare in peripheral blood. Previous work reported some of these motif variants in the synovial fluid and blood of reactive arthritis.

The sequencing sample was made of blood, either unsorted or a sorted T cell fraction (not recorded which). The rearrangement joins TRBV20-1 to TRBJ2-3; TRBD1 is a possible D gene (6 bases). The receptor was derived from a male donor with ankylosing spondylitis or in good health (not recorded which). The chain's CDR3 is CSALQGSGTDTQYF. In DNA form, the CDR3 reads TGCAGTGCTCTCCAGGGGTCGGGCACAGATACGCAGTATTTT.